The 20 T cell receptor beta chains given below trace back to one sample, sequenced in a study of T-cell memory formation after mild COVID-19. One entry per CDR3 protein, called by TCRdb with MiXCR from the 5' RACE reads. This table holds around 250,000 distinct CDR3 sequences, over 15% found once. The sequenced sample consisted of PBMCs or a T cell subset sorted from them (not recorded which). The receptors stem from a man aged 18 to 30 who had mild COVID-19 (a few samples of this study predate the infection). Cell type and time point are not known.

This rearrangement joins TRBV29-1 to TRBJ2-1; TRBD1 might be the D (6 bases). The CDR3 contains 14 residues. Germline CDR1 reads SQVTM; CDR2 reads ANQGSEA. Trimming removed 1 base at V and 8 bases at J, with 15 bases between. This CDR3 reads CSVEVGQRLYEQFF. CDR3 bases: TGCAGCGTTGAAGTAGGACAGCGCTTGTATGAGCAGTTCTTC.

The rearrangement joins TRBV25-1 to TRBJ2-5; D may be TRBD1 (5 bases). Germline loops: CDR1 MGHDK, CDR2 SYGVNS. The germline V and J ends were trimmed by 6 bases and 5 bases, with 13 bases remaining between them. The CDR3 is 13 amino acids. In nucleotides, the CDR3 is TGTGCCAGCAGCGAGCAGGGTCGCGAGACCCAGTACTTC. Translation gives CASSEQGRETQYF.

The V and J genes are TRBV5-1 and TRBJ1-2; the D is unclear. The CDR3 consists of 16 residues. Looked up from germline, CDR1 is SGHRS and CDR2 is YFSETQ. Trimming removed 3 bases from V and 4 bases from J, with 19 bases in between. CDR3 sequence (DNA): TGCGCCAGCAGCTCTCTCCCGGCTGGACGGCGCTATGGCTACACCTTC. This encodes CASSSLPAGRRYGYTF.

The chain links TRBV12-3 or TRBV12-4 to TRBJ2-1; no clear D. Trimming took 3 bases from V and 6 from J, leaving 9 bases between them. The CDR3 contains 13 residues. CDR3 coding DNA: TGTGCCAGCAGTTTCTCCGGAGCCAATGAGCAGTTCTTC. Residues: CASSFSGANEQFF.

This clonotype was counted a few times. The chain is built from TRBV12-3 or TRBV12-4 and TRBJ2-1; 8 bases fit TRBD1. The CDR3 is 15 residues long. Trimming took 7 bases from V and 7 from J; bases not matched to a gene: 12. This chain's CDR3 is CASIAGQGRWNEQFF. The CDR3 DNA reads as TGTGCCAGCATCGCCGGACAGGGCAGGTGGAATGAGCAGTTCTTC.

The gene calls are TRBV9 and TRBJ1-4, with D perhaps matching TRBD1 (5 bases). The V gene lost 0 bases and the J gene lost 5 bases, with 11 bases spanning the gap. The CDR3 extends over 15 amino acids. The germline gives CDR1 SGDLS, CDR2 YYNGEE. Here the CDR3 DNA reads TGTGCCAGCAGCGTAGATACAGGTGAAAATGAAAAACTGTTTTTT. It encodes CASSVDTGENEKLFF.

The chain employs TRBV11-2 and TRBJ1-1; D uncertain. Germline loops: CDR1 SGHAT, CDR2 FQNNGV. This CDR3 comprises 12 residues. Trimming removed 5 bases at V and 7 bases at J, with 11 bases between. Here the CDR3 DNA reads TGTGCCAGCAGCCCCCGTATCATTGAAGCTTTCTTT. It is translated as CASSPRIIEAFF.

This clonotype was counted at least ten times. The gene calls are TRBV7-2 and TRBJ2-3, with D possibly being TRBD2 (5 bases). The germline gives CDR1 SGHTA, CDR2 FQGNSA. This CDR3 is 13 amino acids long. V lost 3 bases, J lost 6 bases, and 10 bases lay in between. CDR3 DNA: TGTGCCAGCAGCTTCCTCCCGGGGGATACGCAGTATTTT. Its protein product is CASSFLPGDTQYF.

This clonotype was detected a few times. This chain connects TRBV29-1 to TRBJ2-7; 7 nucleotides line up with TRBD1. Germline lookup yields CDR1 SQVTM and CDR2 ANQGSEA. Trimming took 4 bases from V and 0 from J; bases not matched to a gene: 6. This CDR3 contains 14 residues. The CDR3 DNA reads TGCAGCGTTGTAAGCCGGGACAGCTCCTACGAGCAGTACTTC. This gives the protein CSVVSRDSSYEQYF.

The rearrangement uses TRBV20-1 and TRBJ2-3; tentatively, D is TRBD1 (8 bases). Germline CDR1 DFQATT, CDR2 SNEGSKA (reference sequence). The CDR3 totals 15 residues. Trimming removed 5 bases at V and 5 bases at J, with 20 bases between. Written as DNA, the CDR3 is TGCAGTGCTGCTAAACAGGACAGGGAGGGAGATACGCAGTATTTT. Its translation is CSAAKQDREGDTQYF.

This clonotype showed up just a few times. This chain links TRBV18 with TRBJ2-3, with 9 bases aligning to TRBD2. The CDR3 extends over 15 amino acids. V shed 0 bases, J shed 6 bases, and the junction held 4 bases outside the gene matches. CDR1 is KGHSH and CDR2 is LQKENI in the germline V gene. The CDR3 DNA is TGTGCCAGCTCACCACCTAGCGCGGGAGGGGATACGCAGTATTTT. It encodes CASSPPSAGGDTQYF.

The genes are TRBV7-9 and TRBJ2-1; D may be TRBD1 or TRBD2 (5 bases each). Germline assignment: CDR1 SEHNR and CDR2 FQNEAQ (reference sequence). Trimming left V 6 bases short and J 10 bases short, with 22 bases between. This CDR3 has 15 amino acids. CDR3 protein: CASRSSSGTSGEQFF. CDR3 DNA: TGTGCCAGCAGGTCTTCTTCCGGGACCTCTGGCGAGCAGTTCTTC.

V and J are TRBV3-1 and TRBJ2-5; D not resolved. CDR1 and CDR2 from the germline V gene are LGHDT and YNNKEL (reference sequence). This CDR3 is built from 15 residues. Trimming left V 1 base short and J 0 bases short, with 9 bases between. DNA of the CDR3: TGTGCCAGCAGCCAAGCTATCCAGTACCAAGAGACCCAGTACTTC. Amino acids: CASSQAIQYQETQYF.

This clonotype was found a few times. The chain combines TRBV5-1 with TRBJ2-5, with D unresolved. Deletions cut 3 bases from V and 3 bases from J, with 15 bases between. The length of the CDR3 is 15 residues. Germline V CDR1 and CDR2: SGHRS, YFSETQ. CDR3 sequence (DNA): TGCGCCAGCAGCTACTACCTCGAATTTGAAGAGACCCAGTACTTC. As protein: CASSYYLEFEETQYF.

With regard to this clonotype: A read error may account for a junction end that differs from germline. The chain recombines TRBV7-9 with TRBJ1-1; D is perhaps TRBD1 (5 bases). This CDR3 comprises 16 residues. The V gene's germline CDR1 is SEHNR and CDR2 FQNEAQ (reference sequence). The DNA of the CDR3 is TGTGACAGCAGCTTAGATCTGGGGCCACTGCGGACTGAAGCTTTCTTT. Amino acids: CDSSLDLGPLRTEAFF.

V gene TRBV9 combines with J gene TRBJ2-2; D possibly corresponds to TRBD2 (5 bases). CDR3 length: 17 residues. The ends were cut back, 3 bases at V and 4 bases at J, with 19 bases in the middle. The germline CDR1 and CDR2 sequences are SGDLS and YYNGEE. CDR3 in DNA: TGTGCCAGCAGCGCAATTCCCGGGATTGCTGGCACCGGGGAGCTGTTTTTT. Translating it yields CASSAIPGIAGTGELFF.

This clonotype has more than one count but fewer than ten. The chain has TRBV5-1 and TRBJ1-2; tentative D call: TRBD1 (5 bases). V lost 1 base to trimming and J lost 2 bases, with 15 bases between them. CDR1 is SGHRS, CDR2 YFSETQ, per germline. The CDR3 has 16 amino acids. This CDR3 is CASSLWSMTVNYGYTF. For the CDR3, the DNA is TGCGCCAGCAGCTTGTGGTCTATGACAGTCAACTATGGCTACACCTTC.

This clonotype was detected ten times or more. The chain links TRBV15 to TRBJ1-3; TRBD1 is a possible D gene (5 bases). Per the germline V gene, CDR1 is LNHNV and CDR2 is YYDKDF (reference sequence). V was pared by 0 bases and J by 2 bases, with 11 bases between. CDR3 size: 16 residues. CDR3 nucleotide sequence: TGTGCCACCAGCAGAGATCCGGACAACCCTGGAAACACCATATATTTT. It specifies CATSRDPDNPGNTIYF.

The genes are TRBV18 and TRBJ1-4; D is ambiguous. The germline CDR1 and CDR2 sequences are KGHSH and LQKENI. This CDR3 comprises 12 residues. Between the trimmed V and J ends, which lost 6 bases and 5 bases, there was a span of 7 bases. For the CDR3, the DNA is TGTGCCAGCTCCCGACGGAATGAAAAACTGTTTTTT. Translated: CASSRRNEKLFF.

The chain employs TRBV24-1 and TRBJ2-1; D is tentatively TRBD1 or TRBD2 (5 bases each). The CDR3 contains 14 residues. Trimming cost V 4 bases and J 5 bases, with 11 bases left between them. Per germline, CDR1 KGHDR and CDR2 SFDVKD. The CDR3 DNA reads TGTGCCACCAGTGAACCGGGACGCAACAATGAGCAGTTCTTC. Protein sequence: CATSEPGRNNEQFF.